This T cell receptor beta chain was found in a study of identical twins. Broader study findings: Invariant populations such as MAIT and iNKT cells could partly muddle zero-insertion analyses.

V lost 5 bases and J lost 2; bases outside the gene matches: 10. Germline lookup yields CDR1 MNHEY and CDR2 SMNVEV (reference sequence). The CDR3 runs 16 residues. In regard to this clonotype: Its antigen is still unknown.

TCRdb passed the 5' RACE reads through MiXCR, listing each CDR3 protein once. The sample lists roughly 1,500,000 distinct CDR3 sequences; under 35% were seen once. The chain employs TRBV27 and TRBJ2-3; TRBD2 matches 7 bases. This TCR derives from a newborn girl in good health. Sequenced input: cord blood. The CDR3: CASSVFPSGNTDTQYF. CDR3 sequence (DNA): TGTGCCAGCAGTGTTTTCCCGAGCGGGAACACAGATACGCAGTATTTT.